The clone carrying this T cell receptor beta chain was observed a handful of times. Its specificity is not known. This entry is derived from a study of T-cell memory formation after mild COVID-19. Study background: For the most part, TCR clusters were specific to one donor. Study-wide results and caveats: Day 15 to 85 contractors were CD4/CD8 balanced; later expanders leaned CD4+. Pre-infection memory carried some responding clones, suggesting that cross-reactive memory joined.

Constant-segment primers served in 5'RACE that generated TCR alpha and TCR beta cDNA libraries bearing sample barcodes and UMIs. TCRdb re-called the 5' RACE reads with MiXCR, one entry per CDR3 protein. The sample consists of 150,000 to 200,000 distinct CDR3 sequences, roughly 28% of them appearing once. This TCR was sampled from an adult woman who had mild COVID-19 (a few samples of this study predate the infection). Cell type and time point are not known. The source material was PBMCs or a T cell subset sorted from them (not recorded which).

Written as DNA, the CDR3 is TGTGCCAGCAGCTCACAGAATATGGCTGAAGCTTTCTTT. Translating it yields CASSSQNMAEAFF. The genes are TRBV5-5 and TRBJ1-1; no clear D. V gave up 3 bases and J gave up 6 bases, with 12 bases separating them. The CDR3 loop spans 13 amino acids. CDR1 and CDR2 (germline): SGHKS, YYEKEE (reference sequence).